The next 12 T cell receptor beta chains were all read from a single sample in a study of T cells in tuberculosis. TCRdb's table, derived via immunoSEQ multiplex PCR, lists solely in-frame clones and lacks some. The repertoire has about 23,000 clones, almost 97% of them found once; the top ten carry about 6.3%. Sequencing input: PBMCs. All receptors derive from a donor aged 10-29 years with latent tuberculosis or without tuberculosis infection.

The J gene is TRBJ2-7, the V gene TRBV27; TRBD2 matches at 14 bases. The V segment lost 5 bases and the J segment 5 bases; nucleotides outside the gene matches: 11. Germline values: CDR1 MNHEY, CDR2 SMNVEV (reference sequence). The CDR3 spans 17 residues. The CDR3 is CASSTPGLAGEVDEQYF. In DNA form, the CDR3 reads TGTGCCAGCAGTACCCCGGGACTAGCGGGAGAGGTCGACGAGCAGTACTTC.

This clone was seen only once. The rearrangement joins TRBV25-1 to TRBJ1-1; no clear D. There are 14 residues in the CDR3. V lost 2 bases, J lost 0 bases, and 7 bases lay in between. The germline V gene encodes CDR1 MGHDK and CDR2 SYGVNS. The CDR3 coding sequence is TGTGCCAGCAGTGAAACAGCCATGAACACTGAAGCTTTCTTT. Translation gives CASSETAMNTEAFF.

The chain employs TRBV5-1 and TRBJ2-5; TRBD2 might be the D (6 bases). Trimming took 7 bases from V and 4 from J, leaving 20 bases between them. This CDR3 comprises 15 residues. Germline V CDR1 and CDR2: SGHRS, YFSETQ. The CDR3, as DNA: TGCGCCAGCGGGTCGGGGGAAGGGGCAGGAGAGACCCAGTACTTC. Encoded protein: CASGSGEGAGETQYF.

This CDR3 reads CSVEVVILDRGLLGYGYTF. The CDR3 nucleotides read TGCAGCGTTGAGGTTGTTATCTTGGACAGGGGGCTGCTCGGCTATGGCTACACCTTC. The chain carries TRBV29-1 and TRBJ1-2; 11 bases match TRBD1. After removal of 3 bases from V and 4 bases from J, the junction contained 19 bases not matched to a gene. The CDR3 length is 19 residues. The V gene's germline CDR1 is SQVTM and CDR2 ANQGSEA. Together with reference TRBV29-1 and TRBJ1-2, the CDR3 gives the full variable domain: SAVISQKPSRDICQRGTSLTIQCQVDSQVTMMFWYRQQPGQSLTLIATANQGSEATYESGFVIDKFPISRPNLTFSTLTVSNMSPEDSSIYLCSVEVVILDRGLLGYGYTFGSGTRLTVV.

The rearrangement joins TRBV19 to TRBJ2-7; 7 bases align to TRBD1. After removal of 6 bases from V and 7 bases from J, the junction contained 9 bases not matched to a gene. This CDR3 contains 13 residues. Germline values: CDR1 LNHDA, CDR2 SQIVND (reference sequence). The CDR3 nucleotides read TGTGCCAGTAGCGATAACAGGGGCCTGGAGCAGTACTTC. Its translation: CASSDNRGLEQYF.

This clone was detected once. V usage is TRBV7-9 and J usage is TRBJ2-4, with 11 bases matching TRBD1. The CDR3 totals 14 residues. After removal of 4 bases from V and 6 bases from J, the junction contained 2 bases not matched to a gene. The germline V gene encodes CDR1 SEHNR and CDR2 FQNEAQ (reference sequence). The CDR3 DNA is TGTGCCAGCAGCTGGACAGGGGGCAGAAACATTCAGTACTTC. It translates to CASSWTGGRNIQYF.

The rearrangement joins TRBV5-4 to TRBJ2-3; D uncertain. V was trimmed by 2 bases and J by 8 bases, leaving 9 bases between them. The CDR3 is made up of 12 amino acids. Germline values: CDR1 SGHNT, CDR2 YYREEE (reference sequence). The CDR3 protein is CASSFELGTQYF. In DNA form, the CDR3 reads TGTGCCAGCAGCTTTGAACTTGGTACGCAGTATTTT.

The chain couples TRBV11-2 to TRBJ2-2, with 9 nucleotides matching TRBD2. V was clipped by 6 bases and J by 2 bases; unmatched bases: 4. The length of the CDR3 is 15 residues. Germline values: CDR1 SGHAT, CDR2 FQNNGV. The CDR3 spells CASRISGGNTGELFF. CDR3 sequence (DNA): TGTGCCAGCAGGATTAGCGGGGGCAACACCGGGGAGCTGTTTTTT.

The chain links TRBV4-3 to TRBJ2-7; D may be TRBD1 (6 bases). Germline V gives CDR1 LGHNA, CDR2 YSLEER. This CDR3 is 14 amino acids long. The V gene lost 0 bases and the J gene lost 2 bases, with 8 bases spanning the gap. The CDR3: CASSQDRGAYEQYF. CDR3 DNA: TGCGCCAGCAGCCAAGACAGGGGAGCCTACGAGCAGTACTTC.

Of note for this clone: Other DNA sequences of this sample code for an identical CDR3. The V and J genes are TRBV5-8 and TRBJ1-5; D perhaps matches TRBD1 (6 bases). Germline loops: CDR1 SGHTS, CDR2 YDEGEE. The CDR3 runs 15 residues. Trimming cost V 2 bases and J 0 bases, with 9 bases left between them. The CDR3 DNA reads TGTGCCAGCAGCTTACAGGGCTATAGCAATCAGCCCCAGCATTTT. Its translation is CASSLQGYSNQPQHF.

The chain links TRBV19 to TRBJ2-7; 8 nucleotides line up with TRBD2. The CDR3 extends over 17 amino acids. Germline V gene data show CDR1 as LNHDA and CDR2 as SQIVND (reference sequence). Trimming took 0 bases from V and 5 from J; bases not matched to a gene: 12. CDR3 residues: CASSIDPPTGGADEQYF. Here the CDR3 DNA reads TGTGCCAGTAGTATAGATCCTCCTACGGGGGGGGCGGACGAGCAGTACTTC.

The chain couples TRBV7-9 to TRBJ2-5; D may be TRBD2 (7 bases). V was pared by 5 bases and J by 3 bases, with 25 bases between. The CDR3 has 18 amino acids. Germline CDR1 reads SEHNR; CDR2 reads FQNEAQ (reference sequence). In DNA form, the CDR3 reads TGTGCCAGCAGCCAACCGCGGGGGCCCGGTTTGCTAGAAGAGACCCAGTACTTC. Protein: CASSQPRGPGLLEETQYF.